This is a list of T cell receptor beta chains from one sample in a study of T cell repertoires in cytomegalovirus infection. TCRdb reprocessed the reads via MiXCR and lists one record per CDR3 protein. The table lists nearly 550,000 distinct CDR3 sequences, approximately 17% of them singletons. The sequenced material came from CD8+ T cells from PBMCs. These receptors all come from a human donor in good health (CMV status not recorded). Some clones in this sample may be carry-over from other donors' samples. CDR3s include the opening cysteine and the closing phenylalanine or tryptophan. The D gene is left open where the match is weak. Clone size is given for some rows only: seen once, a few or many times, or a class if the clone is expanded.

cdr3_nt: TGTGCCAGCAGTTTCGGACAGGGCGGTCAGCCCCAGCATTTT
cdr3_aa: CASSFGQGGQPQHF
clone_size: many
d_call: TRBD1
j_call: TRBJ1-5
v_call: TRBV27

cdr3_nt: TGTGCCAGCAGCTTAGGCCTGCTGAGTGGGGGGGCCGAAGATACGCAGTATTTT
cdr3_aa: CASSLGLLSGGAEDTQYF
clone_size: many
d_call: -
j_call: TRBJ2-3
v_call: TRBV11-2

cdr3_nt: TGTGCCAGCAGTGAATTGTCCACCCATGAGCAGTTCTTC
cdr3_aa: CASSELSTHEQFF
clone_size: many
d_call: -
j_call: TRBJ2-1
v_call: TRBV6-1

cdr3_nt: TGTGCCAGCAGTTATCAAGCGGGAGGGCCGACAGATACGCAGTATTTT
cdr3_aa: CASSYQAGGPTDTQYF
clone_size: many
d_call: TRBD2
j_call: TRBJ2-3
v_call: TRBV6-5

cdr3_nt: TGCAGTGCTCCCTCTGGACTCGGGGCCTTCTTT
cdr3_aa: CSAPSGLGAFF
clone_size: -
d_call: -
j_call: TRBJ1-1
v_call: TRBV20-1

cdr3_nt: TGTGCCAGCAGCTTCAGCAGGGAGGGCGAGACCCAGTACTTC
cdr3_aa: CASSFSREGETQYF
clone_size: many
d_call: TRBD2
j_call: TRBJ2-5
v_call: TRBV7-9

cdr3_nt: TGTGCCAGCAGTGATCTAGCGGGGGGGCTCAGCAATGAGCAGTTCTTC
cdr3_aa: CASSDLAGGLSNEQFF
clone_size: -
d_call: TRBD2
j_call: TRBJ2-1
v_call: TRBV25-1

cdr3_nt: TGCGCCAGCAGCACCCGACAGGCGAATCAGCCCCAGCATTTT
cdr3_aa: CASSTRQANQPQHF
clone_size: once
d_call: -
j_call: TRBJ1-5
v_call: TRBV4-1

cdr3_nt: TGTGCCAGCAGTGCCGGGACAGGGGTCCCTTCACCCCTCCACTTT
cdr3_aa: CASSAGTGVPSPLHF
clone_size: many
d_call: TRBD1
j_call: TRBJ1-6
v_call: TRBV28

cdr3_nt: TGTGCCAGCAGCCAAGAGGAACAGGATGAGCAGTTCTTC
cdr3_aa: CASSQEEQDEQFF
clone_size: -
d_call: -
j_call: TRBJ2-1
v_call: TRBV14

cdr3_nt: TGTGCCGAGAATCTAGCGGGCACAGATACGCAGTATTTT
cdr3_aa: CAENLAGTDTQYF
clone_size: many
d_call: TRBD2
j_call: TRBJ2-3
v_call: TRBV7-2

cdr3_nt: TGCGCCAGCAGTGAAAAGATGACCTCCTACGAGCAGTACTTC
cdr3_aa: CASSEKMTSYEQYF
clone_size: many
d_call: -
j_call: TRBJ2-7
v_call: TRBV10-2

cdr3_nt: TGTGCCAGCAGCTACAATACGGGGGGTAGCAATCAGCCCCAGCATTTT
cdr3_aa: CASSYNTGGSNQPQHF
clone_size: -
d_call: -
j_call: TRBJ1-5
v_call: TRBV28

cdr3_nt: TGTGCCACGAGGGAGGGAGGGGTGAACACTGAAGCTTTCTTT
cdr3_aa: CATREGGVNTEAFF
clone_size: -
d_call: -
j_call: TRBJ1-1
v_call: TRBV10-3

cdr3_nt: TGTGCCAGTAGTATTATAGCGGGAGATCCCACAGGGGAGCAGTTTTTT
cdr3_aa: CASSIIAGDPTGEQFF
clone_size: once
d_call: TRBD2
j_call: TRBJ2-2
v_call: TRBV19